This TCR beta chain was captured by sequencing in a study of shared clonotypes between healthy human individuals. Overall study findings and caveats: At large depth, rarefaction still showed sorted-subset sequencing to be incomplete. The diversity represented, both genetic and in exposure history, was limited by few donors.

This clone was detected only a few times. What it recognizes is unknown. The table came from immunoSEQ multiplex PCR; TCRdb's copy has only in-frame clones and leaves some out. This table has about 610,000 clones, 97% appearing once. CDR3 length equals 14 residues. V lost 8 bases to trimming and J lost 2 bases, with 16 bases between them. CDR1 and CDR2 (germline): SNHLY, FYNNEI. This clonotype was obtained from a woman aged 25 to 39 in good health. The source material was naive CD4+ T cells sorted from blood. Subset: CD45RA+ positively selected. The chain has TRBV2 and TRBJ2-7; D unresolved. The DNA of the CDR3 is TGTGCCAGCCGAACAGAAAGGAGTCCCTACGAGCAGTACTTC. Amino acids: CASRTERSPYEQYF.